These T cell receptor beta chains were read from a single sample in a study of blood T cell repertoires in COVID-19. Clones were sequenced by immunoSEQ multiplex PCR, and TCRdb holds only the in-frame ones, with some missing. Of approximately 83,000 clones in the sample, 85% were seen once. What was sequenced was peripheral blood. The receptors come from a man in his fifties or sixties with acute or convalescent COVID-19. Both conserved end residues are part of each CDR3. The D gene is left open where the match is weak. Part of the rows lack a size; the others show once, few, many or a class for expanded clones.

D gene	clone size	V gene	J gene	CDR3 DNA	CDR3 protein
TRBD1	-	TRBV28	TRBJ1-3	TGTGCCAGCAGTCTGGACAGGGCCGGTAACACCATATATTTT	CASSLDRAGNTIYF
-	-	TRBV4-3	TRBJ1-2	TGCGCCAGCAGCCAAGATGTAGGCGGTGGCTACACCTTC	CASSQDVGGGYTF
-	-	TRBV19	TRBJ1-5	TGTGCCAGTAACAGGTTAAATCAGCCCCAGCATTTT	CASNRLNQPQHF
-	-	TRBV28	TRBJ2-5	TGTGCCAGCAGTTCTGACGGACAGCTACAAGAGACCCAGTACTTC	CASSSDGQLQETQYF
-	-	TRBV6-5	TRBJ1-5	TGTGCCAGCAGTTACCAGGAGGAGAATCAGCCCCAGCATTTT	CASSYQEENQPQHF
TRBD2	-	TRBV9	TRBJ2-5	TGTGCCAGCAGCCCCACCGGGGGACTAGCGGGAGTTTTGCAAGAGACCCAGTACTTC	CASSPTGGLAGVLQETQYF
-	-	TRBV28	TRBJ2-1	TGTGCCAGCGCTACTAGTACCAATGAGCAGTTCTTC	CASATSTNEQFF
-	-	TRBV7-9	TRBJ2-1	TGTGCCAGCAGCTTCGACAGTTACGAGCAGTTCTTC	CASSFDSYEQFF
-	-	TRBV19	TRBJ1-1	TGTGCCAGTAGTATAGGTCCGGGAGGCACTGAAGCTTTCTTT	CASSIGPGGTEAFF
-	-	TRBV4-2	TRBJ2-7	TGTGCCAGCAGCCAAGATCTAGGTCCTTCCTACGAGCAGTACTTC	CASSQDLGPSYEQYF
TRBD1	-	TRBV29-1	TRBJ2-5	TGCAGCGTTGACCCTCGGGGCAGGGGGAAAGAGACCCAGTACTTC	CSVDPRGRGKETQYF
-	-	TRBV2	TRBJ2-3	TGTGCCAGCACTACCGGGGGAGTAAGCACAGATACGCAGTATTTT	CASTTGGVSTDTQYF
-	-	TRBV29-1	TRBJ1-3	TGCAGCGTTGAAGAAACAAATTCTGGAAACACCATATATTTT	CSVEETNSGNTIYF
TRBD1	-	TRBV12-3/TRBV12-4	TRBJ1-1	TGTGCCAGCAGCGGGACAGGGGCGGAAGCTTTCTTT	CASSGTGAEAFF
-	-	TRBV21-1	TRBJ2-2	TGTGCCAGCCGGAATGACAGGTTCGGGGAGCTGTTTTTT	CASRNDRFGELFF
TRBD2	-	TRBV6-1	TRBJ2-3	TGTGCCAGCAGTGAAGTGGGGGGGTTAGCGGGAGGTACGCAGTATTTT	CASSEVGGLAGGTQYF
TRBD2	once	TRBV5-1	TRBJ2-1	TGCGCCAGCAGCTGGACTAGCGGGGGGGCGTCCTACAATGAGCAGTTCTTC	CASSWTSGGASYNEQFF
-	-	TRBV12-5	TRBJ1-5	TGTGCTAGTGGTTTGGAAGGACTAAGCAATCAGCCCCAGCATTTT	CASGLEGLSNQPQHF
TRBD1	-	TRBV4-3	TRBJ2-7	TGCGCCAGCAGCCAAGAAATGGTCCGGGACAGGGTCCCCTACGAGCAGTACTTC	CASSQEMVRDRVPYEQYF
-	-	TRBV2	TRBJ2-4	TGTGCCAGCAGTGAAGCTGGGCAAGCCAAAAACATTCAGTACTTC	CASSEAGQAKNIQYF
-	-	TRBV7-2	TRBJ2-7	TGTGCCAGCAGCTTCCTCTACGAGCAGTACTTC	CASSFLYEQYF
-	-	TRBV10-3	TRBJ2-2	TGTGCCATCAGGAGGAACACCGGGGAGCTGTTTTTT	CAIRRNTGELFF
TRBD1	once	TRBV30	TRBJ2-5	TGTGCCTGGAGTGCCGGGACAGAAGAGACCCAGTACTTC	CAWSAGTEETQYF
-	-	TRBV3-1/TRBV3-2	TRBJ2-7	TGTGCCAGCAGCCAAGTCTCGAGAGAGCAGTACTTC	CASSQVSREQYF
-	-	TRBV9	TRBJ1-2	TGTGCCAGCAGTGTGGATGGGGCCCTGAACTATGGCTACACCTTC	CASSVDGALNYGYTF
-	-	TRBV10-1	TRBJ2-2	TGCGCCAGCAGAGCCGGGAGTGGCACCGGGGAGCTGTTTTTT	CASRAGSGTGELFF
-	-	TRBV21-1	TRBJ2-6	TGTGCCAGTTCTCGGCGGGACCGGAGCTCTGGGGCCAACGTCCTGACTTTC	CASSRRDRSSGANVLTF
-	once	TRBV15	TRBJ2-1	TGTGCCACCAGCAGAGATATAGGGGGCAATGAGCAGTTCTTC	CATSRDIGGNEQFF
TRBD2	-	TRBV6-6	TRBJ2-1	TGTGCCAGCAGTTCGACTAGCGGGAGCGGTGAGCAGTTCTTC	CASSSTSGSGEQFF
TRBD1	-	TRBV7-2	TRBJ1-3	TGTGCCAGCAGCTTACGACCGACAGGGAGCTCTGGAAACACCATATATTTT	CASSLRPTGSSGNTIYF
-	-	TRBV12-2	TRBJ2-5	TGTGCAAGTCGTCACAAGGCGGGAGCCCACGGGGTAGAAGAGACCCAGTACTTC	CASRHKAGAHGVEETQYF
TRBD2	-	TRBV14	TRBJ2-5	TGTGCCAGCAGCCAAGGAAGCCTAGCGGGACTACAAGAGACCCAGTACTTC	CASSQGSLAGLQETQYF
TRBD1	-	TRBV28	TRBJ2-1	TGTGCCAGCAGCAGTCCGTGGACAGGGGATTTGTTCGGAGTATCCTACAATGAGCAGTTCTTC	CASSSPWTGDLFGVSYNEQFF
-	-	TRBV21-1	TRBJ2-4	TGTGCCAGCAGCACCTCGACTAGCGGGAGATGTGCCAAAAACATTCAGTACTTC	CASSTSTSGRCAKNIQYF
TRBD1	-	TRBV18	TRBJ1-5	TGTGCCAGCTCACCAGGGGACAGGGTGGGTCAGCCCCAGCATTTT	CASSPGDRVGQPQHF
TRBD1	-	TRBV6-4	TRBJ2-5	TGTGCCAGCAGTCCGGGACAGTCCCAGCAAGAGACCCAGTACTTC	CASSPGQSQQETQYF
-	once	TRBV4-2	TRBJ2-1	TGTGCCAGCAGCCGCGGCGGGACCGACAATGAGCAGTTCTTC	CASSRGGTDNEQFF
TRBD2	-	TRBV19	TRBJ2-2	TGTGCCAGTAGTCAATCCGGGACTAGGACCGGGGAGCTGTTTTTT	CASSQSGTRTGELFF
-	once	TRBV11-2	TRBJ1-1	TGTGCCAGCAGCTCGGACAGCTTCACTGAAGCTTTCTTT	CASSSDSFTEAFF